A single T cell receptor beta chain is shown here with its context. Busulfan-fludarabine conditioning, marrow transplant, and cyclophosphamide on days +3 and +4 were administered. This specimen comes from a study of T cells after posttransplantation cyclophosphamide. The V end was cut by 0 bases, the J end by 8 bases, with 10 bases between. The CDR3 sequence is 13 residues long. Germline-derived CDR1 and CDR2 are WSHSY and SAAADI. TCRdb's copy holds only in-frame clones and misses some; the assay was immunoSEQ multiplex PCR. The sample has 20,000 to 25,000 clones; 80% to 90% are singletons. The material sequenced was PBMCs, taken after allogeneic stem cell transplant with posttransplant cyclophosphamide. This clonotype originated in a female patient in her 30s who received an allogeneic stem cell transplant from an unrelated donor, was CMV-positive, and had no GVHD. Some T cells here may be from the graft donor. The chain has TRBV10-2 and TRBJ1-1; the D is unclear. CDR3 nucleotide sequence: TGCGCCAGCAGTGAGTCCGTAACAGCCGAAGCTTTCTTT. Translation gives CASSESVTAEAFF.